These 24 T cell receptor beta chains share one sample of origin, sequenced in a study of B cell selection in AIRE deficiency. Profiling relied on immunoSEQ multiplex PCR, and the TCRdb table lists in-frame clones only, not all of them. The repertoire holds 21,000 or so clones, with approximately 97% as singletons. Conventional CD4 T cells were sorted as CD4+CD127+ cells. Sequencing was carried out using conventional CD4+ T cells sorted from PBMCs. The receptors were sampled from a human donor with AIRE deficiency.

The gene calls are TRBV11-3 and TRBJ2-7, with D unclear. The germline V gene has CDR1 SGHNT and CDR2 YENEEA. The length of the CDR3 is 11 residues. Trimming shortened V by 4 bases and J by 3 bases, and 4 bases separated the two germline ends. The CDR3 loop is CASSSNYEQYF. CDR3 sequence (DNA): TGTGCCAGCAGCTCGAACTACGAGCAGTACTTC.

The chain is built from TRBV29-1 and TRBJ2-3, with TRBD2 matching 8 bases. CDR3 size: 13 residues. The germline V gene encodes CDR1 SQVTM and CDR2 ANQGSEA. After removal of 7 bases from V and 2 bases from J, the junction contained 5 bases not matched to a gene. The CDR3 reads CSGSSGPTDTQYF. Written as DNA, the CDR3 is TGCAGCGGTTCTAGCGGGCCCACAGATACGCAGTATTTT.

The J gene is TRBJ2-3, the V gene TRBV6-5; a possible D gene is TRBD2 (6 bases). The germline V gene has CDR1 MNHEY and CDR2 SVGAGI. Deletions cut 5 bases from V and 2 bases from J, with 11 bases between. The CDR3 has 14 residues. The CDR3, as DNA: TGTGCCAGCAGTCCCGGGAGTTACACAGATACGCAGTATTTT. Translated: CASSPGSYTDTQYF.

The chain carries TRBV6-6 and TRBJ2-7, with 9 bases fitting TRBD2. This CDR3 has 14 residues. Looked up from germline, CDR1 is MNHNY and CDR2 is SVGAGI (reference sequence). Trimming cost V 3 bases and J 4 bases; bases outside gene matches: 4. The CDR3: CASSYAGGLYEQYF. The CDR3 coding sequence is TGTGCCAGCAGTTATGCGGGGGGGCTGTACGAGCAGTACTTC.

The V call is TRBV5-1, the J call TRBJ2-7; TRBD1 matches at 9 bases. CDR1 is SGHRS, CDR2 YFSETQ, per germline. The CDR3 length is 14 residues. The trim removed 4 bases at V and 6 bases at J, leaving 8 bases unmatched. This CDR3 is CASSAGQGQLEQYF. Here the CDR3 DNA reads TGCGCCAGCAGCGCGGGACAGGGTCAACTCGAGCAGTACTTC.

The V gene is TRBV5-1, the J gene TRBJ2-1, with TRBD1 matching over 9 bases. The CDR3 sequence is 14 residues long. CDR1 is SGHRS and CDR2 is YFSETQ in the germline V gene. The J segment lost 9 bases and the V segment lost 3 bases, leaving 7 bases of the junction unmatched. CDR3 in amino acids: CASSYGTGLGEQFF. DNA for the CDR3: TGCGCCAGCAGCTACGGGACAGGGTTAGGTGAGCAGTTCTTC.

This chain links TRBV5-6 with TRBJ2-3, with no clear D. CDR1 SGHDT and CDR2 YYEEEE come from the germline V gene. V was trimmed by 3 bases and J by 6 bases, leaving 8 bases between them. The CDR3 is 12 amino acids. The CDR3 DNA reads as TGTGCCAGCAGCTCCCGGCGGGATACGCAGTATTTT. This sequence encodes CASSSRRDTQYF.

J is TRBJ2-5 and V is TRBV5-1; TRBD2 matches at 13 bases. CDR1 is SGHRS and CDR2 is YFSETQ in the germline V gene. With V trimmed by 4 bases and J by 1 base, 4 bases remained unmatched. The length of the CDR3 is 16 residues. In DNA, the CDR3 is TGCGCCAGCAGCGCGGGACTAGCGGGGAGCCAAGAGACCCAGTACTTC. Protein: CASSAGLAGSQETQYF. Full variable domain (missing parts from reference TRBV5-1 and TRBJ2-5): KAGVTQTPRYLIKTRGQQVTLSCSPISGHRSVSWYQQTPGQGLQFLFEYFSETQRNKGNFPGRFSGRQFSNSRSEMNVSTLELGDSALYLCASSAGLAGSQETQYFGPGTRLLVL.

The chain employs TRBV6-1 and TRBJ2-3; 10 nucleotides line up with TRBD2. V shed 3 bases and J 5 bases; nucleotides not matched to a gene: 11. Germline V gene sequence: CDR1 MNHNS, CDR2 SASEGT. The CDR3 contains 17 residues. CDR3 sequence reads: CASSDPVPAGGVDTQYF. The CDR3 DNA sequence: TGTGCCAGCAGTGACCCCGTCCCAGCGGGGGGGGTAGATACGCAGTATTTT.

This chain joins TRBV5-1 and TRBJ2-2; no definite D call. The V end was cut by 1 base, the J end by 0 bases, with 7 bases between. Germline assignment: CDR1 SGHRS and CDR2 YFSETQ. This CDR3 has 15 residues. CDR3 bases: TGCGCCAGCAGCTTGATTGTACCGAACACCGGGGAGCTGTTTTTT. Translated: CASSLIVPNTGELFF.

The rearrangement links TRBV10-3 to TRBJ2-5, with 9 bases aligning to TRBD1. Germline V gene sequence: CDR1 ENHRY, CDR2 SYGVKD. The CDR3 contains 15 residues. Trimming at V came to 7 bases and at J to 4 bases, leaving 10 bases not matched to a gene. CDR3 residues: CAITKQGARGETQYF. DNA for the CDR3: TGTGCCATCACCAAACAGGGGGCCCGAGGAGAGACCCAGTACTTC.

The rearrangement joins TRBV19 to TRBJ2-2, with D possibly matching TRBD1 (6 bases). V lost 7 bases and J 6 bases, leaving 18 bases between the germline ends. CDR3 length equals 15 residues. Germline CDR1 reads LNHDA; CDR2 reads SQIVND (reference sequence). The CDR3 sequence is CASKMEGGSSGELFF. Here the CDR3 DNA reads TGTGCCAGTAAAATGGAAGGGGGAAGTTCCGGGGAGCTGTTTTTT.

In the case of this clone: An end of the junction does not agree with germline; a read error may underlie this. The chain employs TRBV7-7 and TRBJ2-7; D tentatively reads TRBD1 or TRBD2 (5 bases each). From germline, CDR1 is SSHAT and CDR2 FNYEAQ (reference sequence). CDR3 length: 13 residues. CDR3 residues: CASSSRLGDEQYF. The CDR3 nucleotides read TGTGCTAGCAGCTCTCGGCTGGGGGACGAGCAGTACTTC.

The chain joins TRBV15 to TRBJ2-2; a possible D gene is TRBD1 (5 bases). The CDR3 runs 15 residues. Germline V gene sequence: CDR1 LNHNV, CDR2 YYDKDF (reference sequence). Between the trimmed V and J ends, which lost 0 bases and 5 bases, there was a span of 10 bases. CDR3 nucleotides: TGTGCCACCAGCAGAGATCAAGGGGTTACCGGGGAGCTGTTTTTT. Amino acids: CATSRDQGVTGELFF.

V gene TRBV28 combines with J gene TRBJ2-7, with TRBD2 matching 10 bases. The trim removed 7 bases at V and 0 bases at J, leaving 3 bases unmatched. Germline V gene lookup returns CDR1 MDHEN and CDR2 SYDVKM. The CDR3 sequence is 14 residues long. CDR3 sequence reads: CASISGGTSYEQYF. CDR3 nucleotides: TGTGCCAGCATTAGCGGGGGGACCTCCTACGAGCAGTACTTC.

The V call is TRBV11-2, the J call TRBJ1-2; a weak D match, TRBD1 (5 bases). This CDR3 is built from 13 residues. CDR1 and CDR2 from the germline V gene are SGHAT and FQNNGV. V shed 6 bases and J shed 2 bases, with 10 bases lying between them. CDR3 DNA sequence: TGTGCCAGCAGTCGGGACGGCAACTATGGCTACACCTTC. Residues: CASSRDGNYGYTF.

CDR3: CASSLLRGVMNTEAFF. The CDR3 DNA reads as TGTGCCAGCAGCTTACTCCGGGGAGTAATGAACACTGAAGCTTTCTTT. The rearrangement uses TRBV7-9 and TRBJ1-1; D gene uncertain. This CDR3 region has 16 residues. Trimming left V 2 bases short and J 0 bases short, with 13 bases between. Germline loops: CDR1 SEHNR, CDR2 FQNEAQ (reference sequence).

This chain connects TRBV7-6 to TRBJ2-2; unclear D gene. CDR1 and CDR2 (germline): SGHVS, FNYEAQ. The CDR3 spans 14 residues. Trimming cost V 7 bases and J 5 bases, with 14 bases left between them. The CDR3 sequence: CASTETSITGELFF. CDR3 bases: TGTGCCAGCACCGAGACTTCCATTACCGGGGAGCTGTTTTTT.

This chain uses TRBV4-2 with TRBJ1-2, with 7 bases matching TRBD1. Germline CDR1 reads LGHNA; CDR2 reads YNFKEQ. The J segment lost 5 bases and the V segment lost 4 bases, leaving 13 bases of the junction unmatched. The CDR3 loop spans 16 amino acids. This CDR3 is CASSPGSTGLGYGYTF. CDR3 nucleotide sequence: TGTGCCAGCAGCCCAGGCTCGACAGGGTTAGGGTATGGCTACACCTTC.

The J gene is TRBJ1-4, the V gene TRBV14, with D uncertain. V lost 5 bases and J lost 5, with 9 bases in between. Germline loops: CDR1 SGHDN, CDR2 FVKESK. The CDR3 is 13 residues long. The CDR3 is CASSYAGNEKLFF. CDR3 DNA: TGTGCCAGCAGCTATGCGGGGAATGAAAAACTGTTTTTT.

The chain is built from TRBV9 and TRBJ2-3, with D uncertain. Germline V gene lookup returns CDR1 SGDLS and CDR2 YYNGEE. This CDR3 comprises 14 residues. The ends were cut back, 5 bases at V and 6 bases at J, with 16 bases in the middle. The CDR3: CASSLGMASDTQYF. CDR3 sequence (DNA): TGTGCCAGCAGTCTCGGTATGGCTTCGGATACGCAGTATTTT.

The chain combines TRBV7-2 with TRBJ2-2, with TRBD2 matching 10 bases. The CDR3 totals 19 residues. Germline CDR1 is SGHTA and CDR2 is FQGNSA. V dropped 1 base and J dropped 6; count of bases not matched to a gene: 14. The chain's CDR3 is CASSLVSVRLAGVAGELFF. As DNA, the CDR3 is TGTGCCAGCAGCTTAGTGAGCGTGCGGCTAGCGGGGGTAGCCGGGGAGCTGTTTTTT.

The chain carries TRBV4-1 and TRBJ1-6; D unresolved. This CDR3 region has 18 residues. The germline gives CDR1 MGHRA, CDR2 YSYEKL. The V gene lost 0 bases and the J gene lost 1 base, with 13 bases spanning the gap. In nucleotides, the CDR3 is TGCGCCAGCAGCCAAGAGGGAGAGGGTCCATCCTATAATTCACCCCTCCACTTT. It is translated as CASSQEGEGPSYNSPLHF.

The chain couples TRBV5-6 to TRBJ2-7; D uncertain. The germline V gene has CDR1 SGHDT and CDR2 YYEEEE. Trimming took 3 bases from V and 5 from J, leaving 12 bases between them. This CDR3 spans 13 amino acids. CDR3 sequence: CASSYPPIHEQYF. CDR3 coding DNA: TGTGCCAGCAGCTATCCTCCTATCCACGAGCAGTACTTC.